Listed below are T cell receptor beta chains from one sample, sequenced in a study of OX40 agonist ivuxolimab in advanced cancers. Only in-frame clones appear in the TCRdb table, and some are missing; sequencing was by immunoSEQ multiplex PCR. The sample lists under 80,000 clones, around 84% seen once, with 2% to 2.5% in the top ten. This specimen consisted of CD4+ or CD8+ T cells sorted from blood, obtained in a trial of the OX40 agonist ivuxolimab. These receptors were obtained from an adult with an advanced solid tumor such as melanoma, head and neck, liver or kidney cancer. Each CDR3 is given with its conserved first and last residue. A D gene is named only where the DNA matches it firmly. Not every row has a clone size; where given, it reads once, few, many or a size class.

V,size,D,J,CDR3,DNA
TRBV7-2,-,TRBD1,TRBJ2-7,CASSSQPQGDAYEQYF,TGTGCCAGCAGTTCACAACCTCAGGGGGACGCCTACGAGCAGTACTTC
TRBV7-9,-,-,TRBJ2-1,CASRSGRRSYNEQFF,TGTGCCAGTCGCTCGGGGCGGCGCTCCTACAATGAGCAGTTCTTC
TRBV9,few,-,TRBJ2-1,CARPQIDEQFF,TGTGCCAGACCCCAAATCGATGAGCAGTTCTTC
TRBV25-1,-,-,TRBJ2-7,CASSGPLAGEQYF,TGTGCCAGCAGTGGTCCTCTTGCCGGCGAGCAGTACTTC
TRBV18,-,-,TRBJ1-5,CASGWADNQPQHF,TGTGCCAGCGGATGGGCAGACAATCAGCCCCAGCATTTT
TRBV5-1,-,-,TRBJ2-7,CASSWRAGQRTSYEQYF,TGCGCCAGCAGCTGGAGGGCCGGGCAGAGGACTTCCTACGAGCAGTACTTC
TRBV7-2,-,TRBD1,TRBJ2-5,CASSFTGEETQYF,TGTGCCAGCAGCTTTACAGGGGAAGAGACCCAGTACTTC
TRBV28,-,-,TRBJ1-1,CASSTWTEAFF,TGTGCCAGCTCAACATGGACTGAAGCTTTCTTT
TRBV7-8,once,-,TRBJ2-7,CASSSRLASDEQYF,TGTGCCAGCAGCTCGCGGTTAGCGTCGGACGAGCAGTACTTC
TRBV4-1,-,-,TRBJ2-3,CASSPFPSGDTDTQYF,TGCGCCAGCAGCCCCTTCCCCAGCGGAGACACAGATACGCAGTATTTT
TRBV5-8,few,TRBD1,TRBJ2-5,CASSLDRDGTQYF,TGTGCCAGCAGCTTAGACAGGGATGGGACCCAGTACTTC
TRBV7-2,-,-,TRBJ2-3,CASSPWGQSDTQYF,TGTGCCAGCAGCCCGTGGGGGCAGTCAGATACGCAGTATTTT
TRBV10-1,-,TRBD1,TRBJ2-3,CASSETDRAAGTQYF,TGCGCCAGCAGTGAGACGGACAGGGCCGCCGGTACGCAGTATTTT
TRBV18,-,-,TRBJ1-1,CASSPATGNTEAFF,TGTGCCAGCTCACCAGCTACAGGGAACACTGAAGCTTTCTTT
TRBV7-6,-,-,TRBJ2-2,CASTRNNGGAGELFF,TGTGCCAGCACCCGAAATAACGGAGGGGCAGGGGAGCTGTTTTTT
TRBV7-9,-,TRBD1,TRBJ1-1,CASSDRGNTEAFF,TGTGCCAGCTCGGACAGGGGGAACACTGAAGCTTTCTTT
TRBV7-2,-,-,TRBJ1-1,CASSSGGGGRTEAFF,TGTGCCAGCAGCTCCGGAGGAGGGGGTCGGACTGAAGCTTTCTTT
TRBV10-3,-,-,TRBJ2-2,CATGTDTSPNTGELFF,TGTGCCACCGGGACGGATACTAGCCCGAACACCGGGGAGCTGTTTTTT
TRBV29-1,-,-,TRBJ2-3,CSVEALGDTQYF,TGCAGCGTTGAAGCCCTCGGGGATACGCAGTATTTT
TRBV2,few,-,TRBJ1-5,CASSGDTGGNQPQHF,TGTGCCAGCAGCGGGGACACGGGGGGCAATCAGCCCCAGCATTTT
TRBV27,-,-,TRBJ2-5,CASSLAGAQETQYF,TGTGCCAGCAGTTTAGCGGGGGCCCAAGAGACCCAGTACTTC
TRBV6-4,-,TRBD2,TRBJ2-2,CASIGTSGRWNTGELFF,TGTGCCAGCATCGGGACTAGCGGGAGGTGGAACACCGGGGAGCTGTTTTTT
TRBV2,-,TRBD1,TRBJ1-6,CASSGGTAYNSPLHF,TGTGCCAGCAGCGGCGGGACAGCGTATAATTCACCCCTCCACTTT
TRBV5-4,-,-,TRBJ1-3,CASSLAGWGQGNTIYF,TGTGCCAGCAGCTTGGCCGGTTGGGGGCAGGGAAACACCATATATTTT
TRBV6-6,-,-,TRBJ2-7,CASSDPGRAYEQYF,TGTGCCAGCAGCGACCCCGGAAGGGCCTACGAGCAGTACTTC
TRBV19,-,TRBD2,TRBJ2-3,CASGRVSTDTQYF,TGTGCCAGTGGGAGGGTAAGCACAGATACGCAGTATTTT
TRBV11-3,-,-,TRBJ2-5,CASSRSGGQETQYF,TGTGCCAGCAGCCGTTCTGGGGGTCAAGAGACCCAGTACTTC
TRBV19,-,TRBD2,TRBJ2-1,CASSRAGVSYNEQFF,TGTGCCAGTAGTCGAGCGGGAGTCTCCTACAATGAGCAGTTCTTC
TRBV5-4,-,TRBD2,TRBJ2-7,CASSFGKTSGMNEQYF,TGTGCCAGCAGCTTCGGAAAAACTAGCGGGATGAACGAGCAGTACTTC